The 18 T cell receptor beta chains listed next were all sequenced from one sample in a study of blood T cell repertoires in COVID-19. The data were produced by immunoSEQ multiplex PCR, yet TCRdb's version contains in-frame clones alone and is incomplete. The data show 250,000 to 350,000 clones, roughly 90% seen once. The sequencing sample was made of peripheral blood. Receptors were obtained from a woman aged 25 to 39 with active or convalescent COVID-19.

This chain connects TRBV19 to TRBJ1-1; the D is unclear. The germline V gene has CDR1 LNHDA and CDR2 SQIVND (reference sequence). The V and J ends lost 0 bases and 4 bases respectively, with 15 bases between them. This CDR3 has 16 amino acids. CDR3 sequence reads: CASSIDSRGRGTEAFF. CDR3 nucleotides: TGTGCCAGTAGTATAGATTCGCGGGGAAGAGGCACTGAAGCTTTCTTT.

This chain uses TRBV6-5 with TRBJ2-3, with 8 positions matching TRBD1. The CDR3 totals 13 residues. Trimming removed 7 bases from V and 6 bases from J; junction bases left unmatched: 6. Looked up from germline, CDR1 is MNHEY and CDR2 is SVGAGI. CDR3 sequence (DNA): TGTGCCAGCACCCTCCAGGGGGCGGATACGCAGTATTTT. Translating gives CASTLQGADTQYF.

J is TRBJ2-7 and V is TRBV4-2, with TRBD2 identical over 8 bases. J lost 3 bases, V lost 0 bases, and 7 bases had no gene match. The CDR3 runs 16 residues. Looked up from germline, CDR1 is LGHNA and CDR2 is YNFKEQ. The CDR3 DNA sequence: TGTGCCAGCAGCCAAGAGGACACTAGCGGCTTCTACGAGCAGTACTTC. This encodes CASSQEDTSGFYEQYF.

The genes are TRBV30 and TRBJ2-2, with D tentatively TRBD1 (5 bases). Germline V lookup: CDR1 GTSNPN, CDR2 SVGIG (reference sequence). The CDR3 is 13 amino acids. V dropped 8 bases and J dropped 4 bases, with 14 bases sitting between them. CDR3 nucleotides: TGTGCCAAAGGGGTTTTGAGCACCGGGGAGCTGTTTTTT. Its protein product is CAKGVLSTGELFF. Supplemented by reference TRBV30 and TRBJ2-2, the full variable domain reads SQTIHQWPATLVQPVGSPLSLECTVEGTSNPNLYWYRQAAGRGLQLLFYSVGIGQISSEVPQNLSASRPQDRQFILSSKKLLLSDSGFYLCAKGVLSTGELFFGEGSRLTVL.

The V and J genes are TRBV10-3 and TRBJ1-3; D may be TRBD1 (5 bases). The CDR3 has 15 amino acids. Trimming took off 4 bases at V and 2 bases at J, with 12 bases between the two ends. Germline V gives CDR1 ENHRY, CDR2 SYGVKD. The CDR3 nucleotides read TGTGCCATCAGTGCTGTCGCAGGGACTGGAAACACCATATATTTT. This sequence encodes CAISAVAGTGNTIYF.

This clone is a singleton in its sample. The genes are TRBV7-2 and TRBJ1-1, with 8 nucleotides matching TRBD1. Looked up from germline, CDR1 is SGHTA and CDR2 is FQGNSA. With V trimmed by 2 bases and J by 3 bases, 2 bases remained unmatched. The CDR3 covers 14 residues. CDR3 coding DNA: TGTGCCAGCAGCTTAACAGGGGGGGACACTGAAGCTTTCTTT. Residues: CASSLTGGDTEAFF.

The CDR3 protein is CASKPPGRGRYGYTF. Written as DNA, the CDR3 is TGTGCCAGTAAACCTCCGGGACGGGGGAGGTATGGCTACACCTTC. V and J are TRBV28 and TRBJ1-2; possible D gene TRBD1, 5 bases. Germline V gene lookup returns CDR1 MDHEN and CDR2 SYDVKM. V lost 9 bases and J 5 bases, leaving 22 bases between the germline ends. CDR3 length: 15 amino acids.

The genes are TRBV9 and TRBJ1-1; D not resolved. Germline values: CDR1 SGDLS, CDR2 YYNGEE. The CDR3 contains 16 residues. The V and J ends lost 0 bases and 0 bases respectively, with 12 bases between them. CDR3 amino acids: CASSVGSGSLNTEAFF. The CDR3 bases are TGTGCCAGCAGCGTAGGGTCCGGGTCCCTGAACACTGAAGCTTTCTTT. The full variable domain, its missing parts supplied by reference TRBV9 and TRBJ1-1, is DSGVTQTPKHLITATGQRVTLRCSPRSGDLSVYWYQQSLDQGLQFLIQYYNGEERAKGNILERFSAQQFPDLHSELNLSSLELGDSALYFCASSVGSGSLNTEAFFGQGTRLTVV.

Of note for this clone: Other DNA sequences of this sample code for an identical CDR3. The rearrangement links TRBV19 to TRBJ1-5; 8 bases align to TRBD1. The CDR3 runs to 15 residues. The V and J ends lost 3 bases and 3 bases, in that order; junction bases with no gene match: 4. Looked up from germline, CDR1 is LNHDA and CDR2 is SQIVND (reference sequence). The CDR3 loop is CASSIGTGDNQPQHF. The CDR3 DNA reads TGTGCCAGTAGTATCGGGACAGGTGACAATCAGCCCCAGCATTTT.

J is TRBJ1-2 and V is TRBV5-1; perhaps TRBD1 as D (5 bases). This CDR3 has 16 amino acids. Germline CDR1 and CDR2: SGHRS and YFSETQ. V dropped 0 bases and J dropped 0 bases, with 12 bases sitting between them. The CDR3 loop is CASSLGRALANYGYTF. The DNA for the CDR3 is TGCGCCAGCAGCTTGGGCAGGGCTTTAGCTAACTATGGCTACACCTTC.

This clone was observed a single time. This chain links TRBV5-1 with TRBJ1-2; 11 bases match TRBD1. Trimming took 4 bases from V and 7 from J; bases not matched to a gene: 9. The CDR3 sequence is 15 residues long. CDR1 is SGHRS and CDR2 is YFSETQ in the germline V gene. The CDR3 region has the DNA TGCGCCAGCAGCCGGGACAGGGGGGCGTTAGGTGGCTACACCTTC. Translated, it gives CASSRDRGALGGYTF. The whole variable domain, filled in from reference TRBV5-1 and TRBJ1-2, reads KAGVTQTPRYLIKTRGQQVTLSCSPISGHRSVSWYQQTPGQGLQFLFEYFSETQRNKGNFPGRFSGRQFSNSRSEMNVSTLELGDSALYLCASSRDRGALGGYTFGSGTRLTVV.

Turning to this clone: At one of its ends the junction is not consistent with the germline gene, which may arise from a read error. This chain joins TRBV19 and TRBJ2-2; the D is unclear. Germline V gene data show CDR1 as LNHDA and CDR2 as SQIVND (reference sequence). This CDR3 spans 11 amino acids. The CDR3 region has the DNA TGTGCCAGTAGGTACACCAGGGAGCTGTTTTTT. It encodes CASRYTRELFF. The full variable domain, rest sourced from reference TRBV19 and TRBJ2-2, is DGGITQSPKYLFRKEGQNVTLSCEQNLNHDAMYWYRQDPGQGLRLIYYSQIVNDFQKGDIAEGYSVSREKKESFPLTVTSAQKNPTAFYLCASRYTRELFFGEGSRLTVL.

The chain's CDR3 is CASSATGYQETQYF. The CDR3 DNA reads as TGTGCCAGCAGCGCGACAGGGTACCAAGAGACCCAGTACTTC. This sequence joins TRBV7-9 and TRBJ2-5; TRBD1 agrees at 7 bases. The J segment lost 0 bases and the V segment lost 5 bases, leaving 3 bases of the junction unmatched. Germline-derived CDR1 and CDR2 are SEHNR and FQNEAQ (reference sequence). The CDR3 sequence is 14 residues long.

CDR3 loop: CASSTGVANTGELFF. In DNA form, the CDR3 reads TGTGCCAGCTCCACCGGAGTTGCGAACACCGGGGAGCTGTTTTTT. The J gene is TRBJ2-2, the V gene TRBV6-5, with D hard to call. CDR3 size: 15 residues. V lost 8 bases, J lost 0 bases, and 13 bases lay in between. The V gene's germline CDR1 is MNHEY and CDR2 SVGAGI.

The rearrangement links TRBV6-5 to TRBJ2-5; 9 bases align to TRBD1. The germline CDR1 and CDR2 sequences are MNHEY and SVGAGI. CDR3 length: 14 residues. V trimming: 6 bases; J trimming: 4 bases; junction bases outside the gene matches: 6. The CDR3 here is CASRTGGVTETQYF. The CDR3 nucleotides read TGTGCCAGCAGGACAGGGGGGGTGACAGAGACCCAGTACTTC.

The genes are TRBV7-2 and TRBJ1-3; D not certain. Trimming removed 2 bases at V and 0 bases at J, with 11 bases between. Germline loops: CDR1 SGHTA, CDR2 FQGNSA. This CDR3 contains 16 residues. CDR3 loop: CASSLQATDSGNTIYF. Written as DNA, the CDR3 is TGTGCCAGCAGCTTACAGGCTACTGACTCTGGAAACACCATATATTTT.

V is TRBV10-3 and J is TRBJ1-2; D ambiguous. CDR1 and CDR2 (germline): ENHRY, SYGVKD. The V end lost 6 bases, the J end lost 7 bases, and 18 bases lay between the germline ends. The CDR3 spans 14 residues. As DNA, the CDR3 is TGTGCCATCAGGGAGGGAGGACCGGCTTTTGGCTACACCTTC. As protein: CAIREGGPAFGYTF.

The chain uses TRBV6-2 or TRBV6-3 and TRBJ1-2, with a possible D match to TRBD1 (6 bases). There are 12 residues in the CDR3. Germline V lookup: CDR1 MNHEY, CDR2 SVGEGT. The ends were cut back, 5 bases at V and 8 bases at J, with 12 bases in the middle. The CDR3 sequence is CASSRQVLGYTF. The CDR3 nucleotides read TGTGCCAGCAGTCGACAGGTTCTCGGCTACACCTTC.